This T cell receptor (beta chain) originates from a study of cytomegalovirus exposure and HLA in healthy donors. Primers: 60 Vbeta forward and 13 Jbeta reverse. Only in-frame clones appear in the TCRdb table, and some are missing; sequencing was by immunoSEQ multiplex PCR. The sample carries about 200,000 clones, less than 80% recorded once. Donors were ostensibly healthy at sampling, although undocumented immune exposures were probable. The sequencing sample was made of PBMCs. This receptor was taken from a woman in her 30s in good health and CMV-seropositive.

The CDR3 coding sequence is TGTGCCAGCAGCTTACGGAGCGCAGGGCTGGAGACCCAGTACTTC. It yields the protein CASSLRSAGLETQYF. This chain uses TRBV7-9 with TRBJ2-5; the D gene is possibly TRBD1 (5 bases). Trimming left V 2 bases short and J 5 bases short, with 15 bases between. The CDR3 spans 15 residues. CDR1 is SEHNR and CDR2 is FQNEAQ in the germline V gene (reference sequence). Filled out from reference TRBV7-9 and TRBJ2-5, the complete variable domain reads DTGVSQNPRHKITKRGQNVTFRCDPISEHNRLYWYRQTLGQGPEFLTYFQNEAQLEKSRLLSDRFSAERPKGSFSTLEIQRTEQGDSAMYLCASSLRSAGLETQYFGPGTRLLVL.